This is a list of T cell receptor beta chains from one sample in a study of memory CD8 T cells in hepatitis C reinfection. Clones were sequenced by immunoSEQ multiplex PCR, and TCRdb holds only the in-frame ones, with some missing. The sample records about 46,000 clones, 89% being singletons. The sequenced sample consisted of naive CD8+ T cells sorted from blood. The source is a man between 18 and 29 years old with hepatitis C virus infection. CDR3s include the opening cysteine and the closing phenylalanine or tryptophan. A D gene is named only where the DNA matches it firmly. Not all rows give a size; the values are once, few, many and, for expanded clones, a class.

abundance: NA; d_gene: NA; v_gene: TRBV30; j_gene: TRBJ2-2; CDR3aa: CAWSVQEPGELFF; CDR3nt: TGTGCCTGGAGTGTACAGGAGCCCGGGGAGCTGTTTTTT
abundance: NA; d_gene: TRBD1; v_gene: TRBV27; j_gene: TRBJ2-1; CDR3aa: CASSVQGSSYNEQFF; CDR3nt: TGTGCCAGCAGTGTACAGGGGAGCTCCTACAATGAGCAGTTCTTC
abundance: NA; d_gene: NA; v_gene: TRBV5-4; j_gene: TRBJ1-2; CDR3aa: CASSGRTVEDYGYTF; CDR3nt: TGTGCCAGCAGCGGTAGGACGGTGGAGGACTATGGCTACACCTTC
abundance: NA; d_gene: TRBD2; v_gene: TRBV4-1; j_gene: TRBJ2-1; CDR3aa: CASSQDEGSLAGGEQFF; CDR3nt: TGCGCCAGCAGCCAAGATGAGGGCTCGCTAGCGGGAGGTGAGCAGTTCTTC
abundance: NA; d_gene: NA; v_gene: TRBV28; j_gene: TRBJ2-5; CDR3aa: CASSLWVAQETQYF; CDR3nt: TGTGCCAGCAGTTTATGGGTGGCACAAGAGACCCAGTACTTC
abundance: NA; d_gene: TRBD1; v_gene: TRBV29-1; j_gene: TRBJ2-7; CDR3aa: CSVEGQRGEQYF; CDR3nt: TGCAGCGTTGAGGGACAGAGGGGCGAGCAGTACTTC
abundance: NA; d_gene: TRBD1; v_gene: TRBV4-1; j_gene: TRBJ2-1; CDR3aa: CASSQVGTENNEQFF; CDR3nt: TGCGCCAGCAGCCAGGTGGGGACAGAAAACAATGAGCAGTTCTTC
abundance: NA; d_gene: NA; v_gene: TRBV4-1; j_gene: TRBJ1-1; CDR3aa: CASSQEVNGGMLNTEAFF; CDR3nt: TGCGCCAGCAGCCAAGAGGTCAACGGGGGAATGTTGAACACTGAAGCTTTCTTT
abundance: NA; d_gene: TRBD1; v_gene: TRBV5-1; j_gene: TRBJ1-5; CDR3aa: CASSPEPGQINQPQHF; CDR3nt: TGCGCCAGCAGCCCCGAACCGGGACAGATCAATCAGCCCCAGCATTTT
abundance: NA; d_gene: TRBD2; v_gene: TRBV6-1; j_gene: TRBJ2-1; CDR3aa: CASSSEAGGYNEQFF; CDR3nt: TGTGCCAGCAGCTCTGAAGCGGGAGGCTACAATGAGCAGTTCTTC
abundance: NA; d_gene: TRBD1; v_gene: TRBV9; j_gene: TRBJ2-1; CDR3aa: CASSAPGQGITEQFF; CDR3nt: TGTGCCAGCAGCGCACCGGGACAGGGAATCACGGAGCAGTTCTTC
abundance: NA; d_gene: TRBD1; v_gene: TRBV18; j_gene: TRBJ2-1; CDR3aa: CASSPGDRATYNEQFF; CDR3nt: TGTGCCAGCTCACCTGGGGACAGAGCTACCTACAATGAGCAGTTCTTC
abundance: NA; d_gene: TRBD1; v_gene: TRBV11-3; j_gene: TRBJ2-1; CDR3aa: CASSTSGTGVQEEQFF; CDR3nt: TGTGCCAGCAGCACTTCCGGGACAGGGGTTCAGGAGGAGCAGTTCTTC
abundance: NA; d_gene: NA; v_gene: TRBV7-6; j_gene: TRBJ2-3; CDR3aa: CASSQTQRDTQYF; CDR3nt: TGTGCCAGCAGCCAGACGCAGCGAGATACGCAGTATTTT
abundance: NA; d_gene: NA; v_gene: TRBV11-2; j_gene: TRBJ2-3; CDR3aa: CASSLAWGPEGQYF; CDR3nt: TGTGCCAGCAGCTTAGCTTGGGGCCCAGAAGGGCAGTATTTT
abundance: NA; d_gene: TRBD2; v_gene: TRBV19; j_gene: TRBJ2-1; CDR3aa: CASSIAGAYNEQFF; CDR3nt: TGTGCCAGTAGTATTGCGGGGGCCTACAATGAGCAGTTCTTC
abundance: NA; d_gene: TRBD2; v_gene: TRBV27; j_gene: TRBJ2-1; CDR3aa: CASSSGLAGARFGEQFF; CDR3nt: TGTGCCAGCAGTTCAGGACTAGCGGGAGCTCGGTTTGGTGAGCAGTTCTTC
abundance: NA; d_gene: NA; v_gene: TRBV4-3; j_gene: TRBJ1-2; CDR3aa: CASSQEGVPNYGYTF; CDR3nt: TGCGCCAGCAGCCAAGAAGGGGTCCCGAACTATGGCTACACCTTC
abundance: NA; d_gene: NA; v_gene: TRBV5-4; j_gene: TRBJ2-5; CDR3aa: CASSPTGGETQYF; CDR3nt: TGTGCCAGCAGCCCGACAGGTGGGGAGACCCAGTACTTC
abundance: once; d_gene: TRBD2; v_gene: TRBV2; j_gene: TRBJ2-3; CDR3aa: CASSAGLAGATDTQYF; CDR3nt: TGTGCCAGCAGTGCGGGACTAGCGGGAGCAACAGATACGCAGTATTTT
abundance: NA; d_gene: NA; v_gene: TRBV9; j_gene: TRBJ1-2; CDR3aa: CASSGTDNYGYTF; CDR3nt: TGTGCCAGCAGCGGGACAGATAACTATGGCTACACCTTC
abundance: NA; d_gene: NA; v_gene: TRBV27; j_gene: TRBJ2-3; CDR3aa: CASSFGGSTDTQYF; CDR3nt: TGTGCCAGCAGTTTTGGTGGCAGCACAGATACGCAGTATTTT
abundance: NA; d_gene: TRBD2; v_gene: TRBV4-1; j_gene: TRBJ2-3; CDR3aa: CASSQGLAGGLASTDTQYF; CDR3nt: TGCGCCAGCAGCCAAGGACTAGCGGGAGGATTAGCTAGCACAGATACGCAGTATTTT
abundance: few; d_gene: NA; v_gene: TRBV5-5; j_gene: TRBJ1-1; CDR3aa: CASSSSDTFEAFF; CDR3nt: TGTGCCAGCAGCTCCTCGGACACATTTGAAGCTTTCTTT
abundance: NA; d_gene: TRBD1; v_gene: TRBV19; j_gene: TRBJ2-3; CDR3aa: CASSSLSGQGISSTDTQYF; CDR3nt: TGTGCCAGTAGTTCACTCTCGGGACAGGGGATTTCTAGCACAGATACGCAGTATTTT
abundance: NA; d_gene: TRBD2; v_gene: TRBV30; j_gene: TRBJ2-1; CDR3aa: CAWSGIFSGGYNEQFF; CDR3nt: TGTGCCTGGAGTGGTATTTTTAGCGGGGGTTACAATGAGCAGTTCTTC
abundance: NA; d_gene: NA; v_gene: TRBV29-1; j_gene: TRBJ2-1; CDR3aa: CSVEDSPDEQFF; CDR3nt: TGCAGCGTTGAGGACAGCCCGGATGAGCAGTTCTTC
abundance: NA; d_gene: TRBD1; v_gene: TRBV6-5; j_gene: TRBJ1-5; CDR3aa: CASSGLTGGSQPQHF; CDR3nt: TGTGCCAGCAGTGGACTGACAGGGGGCAGCCAGCCCCAGCATTTT
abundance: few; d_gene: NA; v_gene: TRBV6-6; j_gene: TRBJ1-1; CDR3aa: CASSYSALSEAFF; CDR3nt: TGTGCCAGCAGTTACAGCGCTCTGTCTGAAGCTTTCTTT
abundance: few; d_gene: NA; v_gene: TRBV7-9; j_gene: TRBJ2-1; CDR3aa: CASRVGGEGNEQFF; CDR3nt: TGTGCCAGCCGTGTAGGGGGGGAGGGCAATGAGCAGTTCTTC
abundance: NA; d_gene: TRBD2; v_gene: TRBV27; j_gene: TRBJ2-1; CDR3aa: CASSPGLDYNEQFF; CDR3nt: TGTGCCAGCAGCCCGGGACTAGACTACAATGAGCAGTTCTTC
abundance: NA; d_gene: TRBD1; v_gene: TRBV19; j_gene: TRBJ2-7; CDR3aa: CASSPWTGSYGQYF; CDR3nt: TGTGCCAGTAGTCCGTGGACAGGGTCCTACGGGCAGTACTTC
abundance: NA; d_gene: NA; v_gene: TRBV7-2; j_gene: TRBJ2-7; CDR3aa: CASSQGNGGDEQYF; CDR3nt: TGTGCCAGCAGCCAGGGAAATGGAGGGGACGAGCAGTACTTC
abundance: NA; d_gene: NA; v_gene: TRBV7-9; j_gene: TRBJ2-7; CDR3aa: CASSFTGTEQYF; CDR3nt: TGTGCCAGCAGCTTTACAGGGACCGAGCAGTACTTC
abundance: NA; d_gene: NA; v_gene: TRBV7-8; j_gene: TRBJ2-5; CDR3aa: CASSLAGLQETQYF; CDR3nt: TGTGCCAGCAGCTTAGCAGGACTCCAAGAGACCCAGTACTTC
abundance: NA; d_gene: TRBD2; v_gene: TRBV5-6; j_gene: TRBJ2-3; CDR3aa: CASSLGLAGATDTQYF; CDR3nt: TGTGCCAGCAGCCTGGGGCTAGCGGGGGCCACAGATACGCAGTATTTT
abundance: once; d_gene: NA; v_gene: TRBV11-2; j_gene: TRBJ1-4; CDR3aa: CASSPTDANEKLFF; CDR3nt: TGTGCCAGCAGCCCGACAGATGCTAATGAAAAACTGTTTTTT
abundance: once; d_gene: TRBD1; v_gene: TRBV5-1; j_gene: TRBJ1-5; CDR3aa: CASSLGGTVNQPQHF; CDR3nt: TGCGCCAGCAGCTTGGGTGGGACAGTCAATCAGCCCCAGCATTTT
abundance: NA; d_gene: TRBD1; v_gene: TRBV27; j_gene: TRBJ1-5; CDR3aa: CASKDRGDNQPQHF; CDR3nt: TGTGCCAGCAAGGACAGGGGTGACAATCAGCCCCAGCATTTT
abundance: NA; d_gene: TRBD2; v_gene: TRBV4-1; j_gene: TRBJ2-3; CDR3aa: CASSQTSGADDTQYF; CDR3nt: TGCGCCAGCAGCCAGACTAGCGGGGCCGACGATACGCAGTATTTT
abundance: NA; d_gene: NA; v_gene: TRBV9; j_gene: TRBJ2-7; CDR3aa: CASSEQLGFEQYF; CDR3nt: TGTGCCAGCAGCGAGCAACTAGGGTTTGAGCAGTACTTC
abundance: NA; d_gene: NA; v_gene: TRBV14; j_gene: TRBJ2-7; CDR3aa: CASSYNPYYEQYF; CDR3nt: TGTGCCAGCAGCTACAACCCATACTACGAGCAGTACTTC
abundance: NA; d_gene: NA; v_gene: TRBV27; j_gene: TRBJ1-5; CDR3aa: CASTPYLGEDQPQHF; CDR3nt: TGTGCCAGCACCCCCTACCTAGGGGAAGATCAGCCCCAGCATTTT
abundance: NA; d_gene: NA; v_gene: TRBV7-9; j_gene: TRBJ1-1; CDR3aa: CASGRVGNTEAFF; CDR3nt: TGTGCCAGCGGGAGGGTCGGGAACACTGAAGCTTTCTTT
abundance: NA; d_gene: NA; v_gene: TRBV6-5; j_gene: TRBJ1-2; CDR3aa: CASSSFIANYGYTF; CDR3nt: TGTGCCAGCAGTTCCTTCATAGCTAACTATGGCTACACCTTC
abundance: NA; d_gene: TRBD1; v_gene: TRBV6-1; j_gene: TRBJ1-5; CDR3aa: CASSEEGTGHQPQHF; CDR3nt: TGTGCCAGCAGTGAAGAAGGGACAGGACATCAGCCCCAGCATTTT
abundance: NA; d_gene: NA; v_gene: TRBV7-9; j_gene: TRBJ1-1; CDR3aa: CASSLLITRTEAFF; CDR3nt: TGTGCCAGCAGCTTGCTAATAACCCGCACTGAAGCTTTCTTT
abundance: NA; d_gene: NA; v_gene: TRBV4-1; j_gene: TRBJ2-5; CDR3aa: CASSQVVVSETQYF; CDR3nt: TGCGCCAGCAGCCAAGTGGTAGTGTCCGAGACCCAGTACTTC
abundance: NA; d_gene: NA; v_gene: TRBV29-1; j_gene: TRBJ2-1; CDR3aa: CSVEGPPEVAESYNEQFF; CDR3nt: TGCAGCGTTGAAGGCCCCCCGGAAGTAGCGGAGTCCTACAATGAGCAGTTCTTC
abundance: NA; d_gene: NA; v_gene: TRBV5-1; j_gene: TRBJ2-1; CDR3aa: CASSLPGDEQFF; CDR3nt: TGCGCCAGCAGCTTGCCGGGGGATGAGCAGTTCTTC
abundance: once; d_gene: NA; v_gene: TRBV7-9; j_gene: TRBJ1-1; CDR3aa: CASSLLGHGTEAFF; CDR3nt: TGTGCCAGCAGCTTACTGGGGCATGGAACTGAAGCTTTCTTT
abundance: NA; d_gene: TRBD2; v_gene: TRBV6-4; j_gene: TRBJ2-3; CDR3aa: CASSPTSGSTDTQYF; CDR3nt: TGTGCCAGCAGTCCGACTAGCGGGAGTACAGATACGCAGTATTTT
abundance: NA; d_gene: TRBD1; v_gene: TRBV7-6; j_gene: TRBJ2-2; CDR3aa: CASSPDRGNAGELFF; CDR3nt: TGTGCCAGCAGCCCGGACAGGGGAAATGCCGGGGAGCTGTTTTTT
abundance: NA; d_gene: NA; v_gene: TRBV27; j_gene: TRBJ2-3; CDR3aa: CASSPVLPTDTQYF; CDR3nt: TGTGCCAGCAGTCCAGTCCTGCCGACAGATACGCAGTATTTT
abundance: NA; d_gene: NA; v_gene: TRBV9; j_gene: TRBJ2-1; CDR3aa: CASSGRATNEQFF; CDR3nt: TGTGCCAGCAGCGGCAGGGCGACCAATGAGCAGTTCTTC
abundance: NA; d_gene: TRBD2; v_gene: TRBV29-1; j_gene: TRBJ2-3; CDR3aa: CSVWSGGFSTDTQYF; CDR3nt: TGCAGCGTTTGGAGCGGGGGCTTTAGCACAGATACGCAGTATTTT
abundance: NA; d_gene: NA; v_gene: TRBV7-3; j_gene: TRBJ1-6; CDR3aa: CASSLTGGKSPLHF; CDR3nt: TGTGCCAGCAGCTTAACTGGGGGCAAATCACCCCTCCACTTT
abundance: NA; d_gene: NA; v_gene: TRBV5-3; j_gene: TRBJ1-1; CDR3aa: CARSIRTGPRNTEAFF; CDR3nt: TGTGCCAGAAGCATTCGCACAGGGCCGCGGAACACTGAAGCTTTCTTT
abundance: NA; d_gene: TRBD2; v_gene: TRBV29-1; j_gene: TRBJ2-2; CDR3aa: CSVGLAGGATGELFF; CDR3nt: TGCAGCGTTGGTCTAGCGGGGGGAGCTACCGGGGAGCTGTTTTTT
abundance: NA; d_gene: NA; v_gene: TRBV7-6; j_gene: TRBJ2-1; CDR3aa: CASSLADSSYNEQFF; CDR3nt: TGTGCCAGCAGCTTAGCAGATAGCTCCTACAATGAGCAGTTCTTC